The following is a T cell receptor beta chain sequence with its context. This clone's antigen is unknown. Nothing much larger sits one base from this clone, and base qualities are not available. TCRbeta CDR3 regions were sequenced with the immunoSEQ Assay. After extraction, genomic DNA underwent amplification by bias-controlled multiplex PCR, followed by high-throughput sequencing. The study's own analysis went as follows. To quantify the absolute abundance of every unique TCRbeta CDR3 region, sequences were collapsed and filtered. T cell fraction was estimated by normalizing TCRbeta template counts to usable DNA, which was measured by amplifying reference genes present in all nucleated cells. Repertoire TCRs were annotated as SARS-CoV-2-specific when V gene, CDR3 amino acid sequence and J gene were exactly matched to a known reactive TCR set. The reference SARS-CoV-2 TCR set was obtained from MIRA and was filtered for enrichment in COVID-19-positive ImmuneCODE repertoires, whereby public or cross-reactive TCRs were removed. Based on the MIRA antigens, annotated TCRs were further analysed at the level of specific ORF or position within ORF. Breadth was defined as annotated unique rearrangements over total unique productive rearrangements; depth was the summed frequency of those rearrangements. Two-sided Wilcoxon rank-sum tests were used to compare TCR breadth between groups. Imported from immuneACCESS, the table was reduced by TCRdb to in-frame sequences with V and J called. These copies leave out some clones; in studies compared against another copy, an unresolved V gene accounts for under half, and the cause of the remainder is not known. V and J calls and clone size are as listed in that table; D and trimming were resolved from the DNA. For this sample there are about 350,000 clones; roughly 94% appear just once. 3.9% of the sample lies in the top ten.

This record belongs to a study of Ad26.COV2.S vaccination and SARS-CoV-2 variants (dated by TCRdb to the early 2020s). Background on the whole study: TCRbeta repertoire sequencing was used to assess the specificity and breadth of SARS-CoV-2-reactive T cell receptors after Ad26.COV2.S vaccination. The TCR-sequenced set comprised roughly 30 samples: roughly 19 Ad26.COV2.S vaccine recipients, 5 placebo recipients and 8 SARS-CoV-2 convalescent individuals. On the study overall, not on this receptor specifically: According to the authors, total T cell responses may have been underestimated by the TCR breadth and depth analyses. Substantial breadth of spike-specific CD8+ and CD4+ T cell responses was reported after vaccination. Comparable non-spike TCR breadth was observed between vaccine and placebo recipients, consistent with only spike being contained in the vaccine. Spike-specific TCR breadth was higher in Ad26.COV2.S recipients than in placebo recipients (P = 0.0014).

The V and J ends are trimmed by 0 bases and 4 bases, leaving 17 bases between them. The CDR3 runs 16 residues from the cysteine to the phenylalanine. The retained sequence is limited to the CDR3, 48 bases, with the frame set at the first base. CDR1 and CDR2, looked up from the germline V gene, are SGDLS and YYNGEE. Reading the label with the study, this specimen's time point is: individuals recovered from natural SARS-CoV-2 infection. This specimen was peripheral blood, taken after recovery from COVID-19. The receptor was isolated from a human donor who had recovered from COVID-19. Recombination connected TRBV9 to TRBJ2-7, with TRBD1 tentatively as D gene (5 bases match). The DNA sequence is given as TGTGCCAGCAGCGTAGATCCGGCAGGGTCATCATACGAGCAGTACTTC. The resulting protein is CASSVDPAGSSYEQYF.